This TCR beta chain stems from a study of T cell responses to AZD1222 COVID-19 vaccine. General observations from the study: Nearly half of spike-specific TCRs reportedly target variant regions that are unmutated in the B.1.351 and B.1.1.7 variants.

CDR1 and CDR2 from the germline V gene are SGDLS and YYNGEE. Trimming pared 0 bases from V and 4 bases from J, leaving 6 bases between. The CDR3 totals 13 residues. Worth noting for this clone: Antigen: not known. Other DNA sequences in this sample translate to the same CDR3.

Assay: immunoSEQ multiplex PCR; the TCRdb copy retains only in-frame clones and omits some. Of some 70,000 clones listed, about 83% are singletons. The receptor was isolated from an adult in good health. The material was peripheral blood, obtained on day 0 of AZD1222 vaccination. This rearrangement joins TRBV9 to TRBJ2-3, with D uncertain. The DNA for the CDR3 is TGTGCCAGCAGCGTAGCCTCCCCAGATACGCAGTATTTT. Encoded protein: CASSVASPDTQYF.